The T cell receptor beta chain described here comes from a study of blood T cell repertoires in COVID-19 (dated by TCRdb to the early 2020s). Concerning the study at large: Collaborator samples came from the United States, Italy and Spain and covered acute and convalescent phases of COVID-19. The prospective study material was composed of cDNA or gDNA derived from T cells, B-cell-depleted T cells, or PBMCs. The dataset comprised deeply sampled blood TCRbeta repertoires from subjects exposed to, actively infected with, or recovered from COVID-19. The repertoires were released in a freely available public database intended as a resource for research on the immune response to SARS-CoV-2. Samples were obtained from the ongoing ImmuneRACE study (first 160 participants) and from approximately 1,200 subjects provided by 6 global collaborators. Nearly every sample came with metadata listing a de-identified subject ID, COVID-19 status, age in years and sex. HLA class I and class II types, where available, came from metadata supplied by the sample provider rather than from assay-based typing.

TCRbeta CDR3 regions were amplified from genomic DNA by means of the immunoSEQ Assay, a bias-controlled multiplex PCR. The authors' analysis ran thus. Within the assay, amplification of reference gene primers was used to estimate how many nucleated cells each sample contained. To quantify the absolute abundance of each unique TCRbeta CDR3 rearrangement, sequence reads were collapsed and filtered. Productive Simpson clonality was computed per sample as the square root of Simpson's diversity index over productive rearrangements. Imported from immuneACCESS, the table was reduced by TCRdb to in-frame sequences with V and J called. These copies leave out some clones; in studies compared against another copy, an unresolved V gene accounts for under half, and the cause of the remainder is not known. V, J and clone size derive from that table, while D and trimming were established from the DNA sequence. This sample has around 250,000 clones in its table, and more than 75% of those were observed once. The ten largest make up over 9% of the sample.

Collaborating institutions collected whole blood in K2EDTA tubes following their own protocols. For TCRbeta analysis, collaborators shipped samples in one of three forms: frozen whole blood, isolated PBMCs, or DNA extracted from either of those sample types. This clone appeared many times. The antigen it binds to is not known. Base qualities were left out, and no much larger clone turns up one base away. The investigation overall reported the following: The amount of clinical and demographic metadata varied by source and participant and was provided uncurated.

The CDR3 spans 12 residues, from the cysteine through the phenylalanine. The retained sequence is limited to the CDR3, 36 bases, with the frame set at the first base. As encoded in the germline V gene (reference sequence), CDR1 is LGHDT while CDR2 is YNNKEL. V loses 5 bases, J loses 5 bases, and the germline ends lie 6 bases apart. The sequencing sample was made of peripheral blood. The chain uses TRBV3-1 (or the pseudogene TRBV3-2) and TRBJ2-2; no D gene is confidently identified. The TCR originated in a man aged 80 or over with acute or convalescent COVID-19. The CDR3: CASSSVTGELFF. The nucleotides read TGTGCCAGCAGCTCCGTAACCGGGGAGCTGTTTTTT.